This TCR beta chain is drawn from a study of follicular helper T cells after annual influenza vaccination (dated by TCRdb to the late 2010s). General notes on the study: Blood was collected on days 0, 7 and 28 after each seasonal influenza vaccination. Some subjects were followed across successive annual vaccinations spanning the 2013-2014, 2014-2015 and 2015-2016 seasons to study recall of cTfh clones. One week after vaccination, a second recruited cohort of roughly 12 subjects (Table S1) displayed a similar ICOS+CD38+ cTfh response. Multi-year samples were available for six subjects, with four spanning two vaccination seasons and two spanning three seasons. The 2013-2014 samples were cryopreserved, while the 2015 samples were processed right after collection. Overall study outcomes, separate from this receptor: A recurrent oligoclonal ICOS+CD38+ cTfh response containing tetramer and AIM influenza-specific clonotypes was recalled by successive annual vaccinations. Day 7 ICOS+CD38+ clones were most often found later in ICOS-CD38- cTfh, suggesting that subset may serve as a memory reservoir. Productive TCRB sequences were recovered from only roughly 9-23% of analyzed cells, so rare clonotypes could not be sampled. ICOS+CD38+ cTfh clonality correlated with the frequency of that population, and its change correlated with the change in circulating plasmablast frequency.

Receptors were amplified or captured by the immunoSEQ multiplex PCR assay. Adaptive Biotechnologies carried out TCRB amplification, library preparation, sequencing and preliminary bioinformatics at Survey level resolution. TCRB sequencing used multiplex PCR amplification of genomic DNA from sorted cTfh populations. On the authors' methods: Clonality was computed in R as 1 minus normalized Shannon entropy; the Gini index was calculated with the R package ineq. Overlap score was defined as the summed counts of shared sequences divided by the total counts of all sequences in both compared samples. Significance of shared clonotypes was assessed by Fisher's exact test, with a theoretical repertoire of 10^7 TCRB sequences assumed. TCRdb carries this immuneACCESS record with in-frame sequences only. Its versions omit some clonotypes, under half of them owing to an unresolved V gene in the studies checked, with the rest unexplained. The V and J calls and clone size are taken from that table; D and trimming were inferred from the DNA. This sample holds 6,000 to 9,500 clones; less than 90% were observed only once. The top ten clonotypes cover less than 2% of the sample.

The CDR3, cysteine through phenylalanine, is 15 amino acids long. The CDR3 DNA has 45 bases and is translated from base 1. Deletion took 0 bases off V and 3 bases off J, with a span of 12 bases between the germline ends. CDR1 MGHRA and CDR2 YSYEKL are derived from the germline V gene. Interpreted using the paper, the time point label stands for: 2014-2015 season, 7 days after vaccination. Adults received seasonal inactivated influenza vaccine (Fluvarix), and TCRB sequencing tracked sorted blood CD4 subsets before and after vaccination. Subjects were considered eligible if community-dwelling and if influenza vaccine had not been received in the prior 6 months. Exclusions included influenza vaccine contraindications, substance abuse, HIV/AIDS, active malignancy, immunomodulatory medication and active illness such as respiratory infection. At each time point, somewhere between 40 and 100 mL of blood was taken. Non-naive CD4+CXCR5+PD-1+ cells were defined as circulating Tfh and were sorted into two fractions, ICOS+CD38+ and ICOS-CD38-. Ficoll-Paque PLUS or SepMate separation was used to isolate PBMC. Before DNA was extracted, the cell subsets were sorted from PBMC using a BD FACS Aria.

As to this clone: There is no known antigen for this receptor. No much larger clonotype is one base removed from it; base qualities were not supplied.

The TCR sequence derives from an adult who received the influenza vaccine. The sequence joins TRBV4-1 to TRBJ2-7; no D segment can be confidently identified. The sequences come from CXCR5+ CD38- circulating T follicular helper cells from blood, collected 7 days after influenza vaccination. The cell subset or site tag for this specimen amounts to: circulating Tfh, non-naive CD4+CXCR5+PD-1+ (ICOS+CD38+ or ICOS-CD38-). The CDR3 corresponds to CASSQEGGYIYEQYF. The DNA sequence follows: TGCGCCAGCAGCCAAGAGGGTGGTTACATCTACGAGCAGTACTTC.